This paragraph reports one TCR beta chain. Quantitative 5'-RACE with molecular barcodes produced the TCR beta libraries. MiXCR, applied by TCRdb to the 5' RACE reads, yields one record per CDR3 protein. Of around 150,000 distinct CDR3 sequences in the sample, 6% to 8.5% are singletons; the top ten hold around 11%. This entry belongs to a study of CD8 T cells in ankylosing spondylitis. Trimming removed 0 bases from V and 12 bases from J; junction bases left unmatched: 4. Germline-derived CDR1 and CDR2 are MNHEY and SVGAGI. The CDR3 extends over 14 amino acids. The source material was blood, either unsorted or a sorted T cell fraction (not recorded which). V and J are TRBV6-5 and TRBJ2-1, with 11 nucleotides matching TRBD1. This clonotype was sampled from a female donor with ankylosing spondylitis or in good health (not recorded which). The CDR3 protein is CASSYSGTGGVQFF. CDR3 in DNA: TGTGCCAGCAGTTACTCCGGGACAGGGGGAGTGCAGTTCTTC.